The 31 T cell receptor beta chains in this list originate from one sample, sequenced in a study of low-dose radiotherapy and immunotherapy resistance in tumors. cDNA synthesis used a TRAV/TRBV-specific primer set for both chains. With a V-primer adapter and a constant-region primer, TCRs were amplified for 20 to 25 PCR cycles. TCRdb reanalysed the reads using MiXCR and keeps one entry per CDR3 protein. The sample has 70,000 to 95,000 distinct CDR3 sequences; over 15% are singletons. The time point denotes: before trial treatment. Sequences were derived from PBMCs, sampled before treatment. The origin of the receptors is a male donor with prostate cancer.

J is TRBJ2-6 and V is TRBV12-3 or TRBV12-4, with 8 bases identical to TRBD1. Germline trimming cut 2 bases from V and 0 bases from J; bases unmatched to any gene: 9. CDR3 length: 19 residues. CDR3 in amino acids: CASSLRDRSLASGANVLTF. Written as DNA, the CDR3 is TGTGCCAGCAGTTTAAGGGACAGGTCCTTAGCCTCTGGGGCCAACGTCCTGACTTTC.

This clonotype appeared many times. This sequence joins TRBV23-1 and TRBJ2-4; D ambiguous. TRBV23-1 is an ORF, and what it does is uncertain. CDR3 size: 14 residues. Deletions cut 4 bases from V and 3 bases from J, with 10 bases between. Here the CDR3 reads CASSRAWGKNIQYF. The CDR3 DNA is TGCGCCAGCAGTCGAGCCTGGGGCAAAAACATTCAGTACTTC.

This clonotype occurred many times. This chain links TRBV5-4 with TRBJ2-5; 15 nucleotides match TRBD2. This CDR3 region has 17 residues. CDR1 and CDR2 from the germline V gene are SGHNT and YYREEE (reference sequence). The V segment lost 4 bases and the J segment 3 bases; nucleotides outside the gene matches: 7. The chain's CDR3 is CASSPRGLAGGEETQYF. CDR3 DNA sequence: TGTGCCAGCAGCCCCCGCGGACTAGCGGGGGGGGAAGAGACCCAGTACTTC.

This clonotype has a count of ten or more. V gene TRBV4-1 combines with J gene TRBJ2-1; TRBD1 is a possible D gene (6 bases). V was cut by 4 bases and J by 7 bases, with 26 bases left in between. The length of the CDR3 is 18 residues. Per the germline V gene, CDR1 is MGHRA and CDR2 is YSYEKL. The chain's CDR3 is CASSPRADQGSPGNEQFF. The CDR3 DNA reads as TGCGCCAGCAGCCCCCGTGCCGATCAGGGGTCCCCGGGGAATGAGCAGTTCTTC.

CDR3 amino acids: CASSEGRGADNSPLHF. Here the CDR3 DNA reads TGTGCCAGCAGCGAGGGTAGGGGGGCTGATAATTCACCCCTCCACTTT. The chain combines TRBV9 with TRBJ1-6; D is perhaps TRBD1 (6 bases). Per germline, CDR1 SGDLS and CDR2 YYNGEE. V was cut by 3 bases and J by 5 bases, with 15 bases left in between. The CDR3 covers 16 residues.

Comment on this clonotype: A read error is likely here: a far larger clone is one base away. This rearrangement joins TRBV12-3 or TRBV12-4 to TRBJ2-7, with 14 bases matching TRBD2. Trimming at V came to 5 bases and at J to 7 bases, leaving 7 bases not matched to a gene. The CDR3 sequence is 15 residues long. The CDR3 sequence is CASSKRLAGGREQYF. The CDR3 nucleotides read TGTGCCAGCAGTAAAAGACTAGCGGGGGGGCGTGAGCAGTACTTC.

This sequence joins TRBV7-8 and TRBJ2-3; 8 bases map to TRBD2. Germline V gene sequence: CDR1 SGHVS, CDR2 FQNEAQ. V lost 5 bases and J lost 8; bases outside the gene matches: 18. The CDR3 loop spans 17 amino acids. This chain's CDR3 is CASSRLWASGLSVTQYF. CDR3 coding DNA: TGTGCCAGCAGCAGACTGTGGGCTAGCGGGCTGTCAGTTACGCAGTATTTT.

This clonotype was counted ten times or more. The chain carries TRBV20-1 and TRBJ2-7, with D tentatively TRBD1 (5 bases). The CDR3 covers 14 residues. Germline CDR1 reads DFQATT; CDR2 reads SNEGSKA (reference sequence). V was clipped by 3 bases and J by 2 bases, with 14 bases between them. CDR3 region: CSARRRDSPYEQYF. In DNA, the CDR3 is TGCAGTGCTAGGAGGAGAGACAGTCCCTACGAGCAGTACTTC.

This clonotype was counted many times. DNA of the CDR3: TGTGCCAGCCAAGGGGGGGATCAGCTGAACATTCAGTACTTC. Translation: CASQGGDQLNIQYF. This chain uses TRBV2 with TRBJ2-4, with D possibly being TRBD2 (7 bases). Per the germline V gene, CDR1 is SNHLY and CDR2 is FYNNEI. V gave up 8 bases and J gave up 7 bases, with 18 bases separating them. The CDR3 runs 14 residues. Together with reference TRBV2 and TRBJ2-4, the CDR3 gives the full variable domain: EPEVTQTPSHQVTQMGQEVILRCVPISNHLYFYWYRQILGQKVEFLVSFYNNEISEKSEIFDDQFSVERPDGSNFTLKIRSTKLEDSAMYFCASQGGDQLNIQYFGAGTRLSVL.

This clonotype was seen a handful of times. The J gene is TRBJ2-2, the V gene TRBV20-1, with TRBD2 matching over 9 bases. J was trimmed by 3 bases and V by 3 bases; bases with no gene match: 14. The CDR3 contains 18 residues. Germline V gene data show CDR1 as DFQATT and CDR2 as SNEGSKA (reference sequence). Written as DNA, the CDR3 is TGCAGTGCTAGGCCGCCGGGGTCTAGCGGGGCCCACACCGGGGAGCTGTTTTTT. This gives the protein CSARPPGSSGAHTGELFF.

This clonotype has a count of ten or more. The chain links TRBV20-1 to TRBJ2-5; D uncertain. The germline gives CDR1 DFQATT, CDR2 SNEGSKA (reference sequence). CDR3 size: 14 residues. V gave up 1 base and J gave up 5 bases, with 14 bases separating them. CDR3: CSARVAGRWETQYF. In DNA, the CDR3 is TGCAGTGCTAGAGTCGCAGGCCGGTGGGAGACCCAGTACTTC.

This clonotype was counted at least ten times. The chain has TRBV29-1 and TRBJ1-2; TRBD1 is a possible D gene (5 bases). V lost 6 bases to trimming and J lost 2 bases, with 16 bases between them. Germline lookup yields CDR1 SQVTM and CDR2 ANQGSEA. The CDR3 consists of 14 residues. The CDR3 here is CSVPEMGGNYGYTF. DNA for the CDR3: TGCAGCGTCCCCGAAATGGGGGGAAACTATGGCTACACCTTC.

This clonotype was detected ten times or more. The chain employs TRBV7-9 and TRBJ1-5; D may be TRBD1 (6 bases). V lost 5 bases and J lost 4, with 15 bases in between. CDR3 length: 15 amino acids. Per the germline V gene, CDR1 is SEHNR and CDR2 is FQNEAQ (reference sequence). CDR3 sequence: CASSTGGPTNQPQHF. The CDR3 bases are TGTGCCAGCAGCACGGGGGGCCCTACTAATCAGCCCCAGCATTTT.

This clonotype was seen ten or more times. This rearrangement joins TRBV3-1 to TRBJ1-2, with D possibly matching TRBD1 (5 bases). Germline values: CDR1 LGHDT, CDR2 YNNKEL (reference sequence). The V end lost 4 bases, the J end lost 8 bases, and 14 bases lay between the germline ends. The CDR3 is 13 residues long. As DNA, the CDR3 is TGTGCCAGCAGCCCTGAGCGGGGGGTGGGCTACACCTTC. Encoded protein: CASSPERGVGYTF. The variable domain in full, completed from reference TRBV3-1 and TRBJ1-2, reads DTAVSQTPKYLVTQMGNDKSIKCEQNLGHDTMYWYKQDSKKFLKIMFSYNNKELIINETVPNRFSPKSPDKAHLNLHINSLELGDSAVYFCASSPERGVGYTFGSGTRLTVV.

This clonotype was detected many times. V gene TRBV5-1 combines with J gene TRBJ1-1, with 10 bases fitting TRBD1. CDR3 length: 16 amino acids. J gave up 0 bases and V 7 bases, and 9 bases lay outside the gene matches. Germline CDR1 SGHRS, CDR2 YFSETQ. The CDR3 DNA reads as TGCGCCAGCGTCCCGGGACAGGGGATGTTGAACACTGAAGCTTTCTTT. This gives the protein CASVPGQGMLNTEAFF. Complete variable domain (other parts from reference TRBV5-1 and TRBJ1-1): KAGVTQTPRYLIKTRGQQVTLSCSPISGHRSVSWYQQTPGQGLQFLFEYFSETQRNKGNFPGRFSGRQFSNSRSEMNVSTLELGDSALYLCASVPGQGMLNTEAFFGQGTRLTVV.

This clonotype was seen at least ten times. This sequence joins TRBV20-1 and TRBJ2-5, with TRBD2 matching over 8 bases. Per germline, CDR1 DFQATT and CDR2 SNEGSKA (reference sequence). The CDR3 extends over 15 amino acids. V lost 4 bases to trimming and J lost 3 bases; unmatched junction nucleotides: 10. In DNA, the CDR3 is TGCAGTGCTAAACCGGGACTAGGGCAAGAAGAGACCCAGTACTTC. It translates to CSAKPGLGQEETQYF.

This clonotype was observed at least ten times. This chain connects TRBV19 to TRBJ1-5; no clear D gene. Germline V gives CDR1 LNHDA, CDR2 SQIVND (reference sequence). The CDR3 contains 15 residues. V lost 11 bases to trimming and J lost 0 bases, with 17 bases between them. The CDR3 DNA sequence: TGTGCCTCCGAGGACGGACCGTATAGCAATCAGCCCCAGCATTTT. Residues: CASEDGPYSNQPQHF.

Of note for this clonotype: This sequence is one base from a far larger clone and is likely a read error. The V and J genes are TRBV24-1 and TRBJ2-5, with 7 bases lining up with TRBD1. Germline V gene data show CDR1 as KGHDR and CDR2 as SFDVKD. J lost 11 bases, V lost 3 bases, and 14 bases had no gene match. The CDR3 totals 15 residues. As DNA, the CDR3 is TGTGCCACCAGTGATCCCTTCGGGACAGACAATGAGCAGTACTTC. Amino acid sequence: CATSDPFGTDNEQYF.

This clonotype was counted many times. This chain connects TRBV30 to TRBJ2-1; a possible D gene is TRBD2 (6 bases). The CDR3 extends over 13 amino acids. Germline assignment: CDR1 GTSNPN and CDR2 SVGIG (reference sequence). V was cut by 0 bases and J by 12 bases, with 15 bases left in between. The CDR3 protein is CAWSVRGITAQFF. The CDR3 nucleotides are TGTGCCTGGAGTGTTCGCGGGATCACAGCGCAGTTCTTC.

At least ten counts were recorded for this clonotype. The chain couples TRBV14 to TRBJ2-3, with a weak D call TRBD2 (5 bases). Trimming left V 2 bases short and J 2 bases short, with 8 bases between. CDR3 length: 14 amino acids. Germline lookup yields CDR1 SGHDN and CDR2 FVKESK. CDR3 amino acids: CASSQLGITDTQYF. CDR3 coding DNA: TGTGCCAGCAGCCAACTCGGGATCACAGATACGCAGTATTTT.

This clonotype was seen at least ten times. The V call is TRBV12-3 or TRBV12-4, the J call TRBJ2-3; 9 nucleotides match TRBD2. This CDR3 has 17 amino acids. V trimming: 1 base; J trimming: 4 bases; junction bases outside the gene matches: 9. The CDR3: CASSLGAGTSWSDTQYF. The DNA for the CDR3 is TGTGCCAGCAGTTTAGGGGCCGGGACTAGCTGGTCAGATACGCAGTATTTT.

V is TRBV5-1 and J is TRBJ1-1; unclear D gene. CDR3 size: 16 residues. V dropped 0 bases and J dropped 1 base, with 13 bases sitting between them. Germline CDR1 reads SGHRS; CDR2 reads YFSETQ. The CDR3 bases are TGCGCCAGCAGCTTGGGAAGGTCCCTGGGGAACACTGAAGCTTTCTTT. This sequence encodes CASSLGRSLGNTEAFF.

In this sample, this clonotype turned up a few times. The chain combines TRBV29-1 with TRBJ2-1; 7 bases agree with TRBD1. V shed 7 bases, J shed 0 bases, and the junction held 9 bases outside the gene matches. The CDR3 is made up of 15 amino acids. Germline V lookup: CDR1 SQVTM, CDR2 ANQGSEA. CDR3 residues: CSGGGQASSYNEQFF. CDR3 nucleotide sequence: TGCAGCGGAGGTGGACAGGCGAGCTCCTACAATGAGCAGTTCTTC.

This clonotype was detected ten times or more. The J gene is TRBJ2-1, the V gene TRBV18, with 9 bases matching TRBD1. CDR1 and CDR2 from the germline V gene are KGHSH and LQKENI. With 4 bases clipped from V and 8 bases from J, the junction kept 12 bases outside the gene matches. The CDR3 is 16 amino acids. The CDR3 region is CASSQSTGTGRHEQFF. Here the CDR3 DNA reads TGTGCCAGCTCACAGAGCACCGGGACAGGGAGGCATGAGCAGTTCTTC.

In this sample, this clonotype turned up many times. CDR3 protein: CASSHSYEQYF. The CDR3 DNA is TGTGCCAGCAGCCATTCCTACGAGCAGTACTTC. This chain joins TRBV14 and TRBJ2-7; D gene unclear. The CDR3 runs 11 residues. The germline CDR1 and CDR2 sequences are SGHDN and FVKESK. V lost 3 bases, J lost 1 base, and 1 base lay in between.

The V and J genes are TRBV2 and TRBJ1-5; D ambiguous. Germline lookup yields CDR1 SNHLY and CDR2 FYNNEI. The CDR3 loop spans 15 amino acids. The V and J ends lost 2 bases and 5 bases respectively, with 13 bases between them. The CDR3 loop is CASSEMWTGDQPQHF. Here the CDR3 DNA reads TGTGCCAGCAGTGAAATGTGGACCGGAGATCAGCCCCAGCATTTT. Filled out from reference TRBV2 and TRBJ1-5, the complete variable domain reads EPEVTQTPSHQVTQMGQEVILRCVPISNHLYFYWYRQILGQKVEFLVSFYNNEISEKSEIFDDQFSVERPDGSNFTLKIRSTKLEDSAMYFCASSEMWTGDQPQHFGDGTRLSIL.

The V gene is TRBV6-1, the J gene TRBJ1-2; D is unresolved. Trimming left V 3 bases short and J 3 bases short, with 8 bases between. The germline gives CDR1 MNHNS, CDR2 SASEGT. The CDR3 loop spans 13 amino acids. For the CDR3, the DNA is TGTGCCAGCAGTGAGAATCGGGACTATGGCTACACCTTC. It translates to CASSENRDYGYTF.

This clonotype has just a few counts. The CDR3 bases are TGTGCCAGCAGCCGGATAGCGGGGGGGCTCGATACGCAGTATTTT. Translation: CASSRIAGGLDTQYF. The chain joins TRBV7-9 to TRBJ2-3; 11 bases agree with TRBD2. With 5 bases clipped from V and 6 bases from J, the junction kept 7 bases outside the gene matches. The V gene's germline CDR1 is SEHNR and CDR2 FQNEAQ (reference sequence). The CDR3 totals 15 residues.

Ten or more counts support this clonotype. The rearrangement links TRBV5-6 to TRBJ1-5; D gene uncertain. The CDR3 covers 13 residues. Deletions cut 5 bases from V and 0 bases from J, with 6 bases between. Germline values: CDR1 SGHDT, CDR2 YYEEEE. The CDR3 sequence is CASSSNSNQPQHF. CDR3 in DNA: TGTGCCAGCAGTTCTAATAGCAATCAGCCCCAGCATTTT.

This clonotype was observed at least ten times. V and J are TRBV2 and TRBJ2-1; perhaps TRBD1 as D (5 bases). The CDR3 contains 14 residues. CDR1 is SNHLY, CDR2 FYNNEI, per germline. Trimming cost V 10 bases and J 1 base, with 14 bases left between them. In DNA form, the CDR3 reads TGTGCCACCTCGCAGGGTTATTCCTACAATGAGCAGTTCTTC. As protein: CATSQGYSYNEQFF.

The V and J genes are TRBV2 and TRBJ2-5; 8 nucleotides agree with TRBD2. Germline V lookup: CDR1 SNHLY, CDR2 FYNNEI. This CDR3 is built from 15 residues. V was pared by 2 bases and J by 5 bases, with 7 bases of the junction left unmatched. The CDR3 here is CASSELGLEEETQYF. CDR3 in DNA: TGTGCCAGCAGTGAACTGGGACTAGAGGAGGAGACCCAGTACTTC.